The 29 T cell receptor beta chains below come from one sample, sequenced in a study of tumor and adjacent non-tumor tissue in lung cancer (dated by TCRdb to 2017 to 2018). Library preparation was by multiplex PCR. The instrument was an Illumina HiSeq 2500. Following protocols modified from ARM-PCR, the researchers constructed TCRbeta libraries through three rounds of nested PCR with primers (Table S4). The public reads were run again by TCRdb, first through fastp at Q25 and then through MiXCR, and only productive beta chains were kept. Each CDR3 protein gets just one entry, which takes the most common genes and DNA from the rows behind it. This sample has roughly 120,000 distinct CDR3 sequences in its table, and roughly 75% of those were observed once. Under 45% of the sample is in the top ten clones. RNA was isolated from bulk, unsorted tissue, and RNA quality was assessed with a NanoDrop ND-1000 and an Agilent 2100.

The sequencing input was lung tumor tissue. All receptors derive from an older woman with non-small cell lung cancer.

The gene calls are TRBV6-2 or TRBV6-3 and TRBJ2-2; 8 bases agree with TRBD1. The CDR3 runs to 15 residues. Germline CDR1 reads MNHEY; CDR2 reads SVGEGT. V was pared by 4 bases and J by 14 bases, with 15 bases of the junction left unmatched. The CDR3 region is CASSSQGANTGKLFF. For the CDR3, the DNA is TGTGCCAGCAGTTCCCAGGGGGCTAACACCGGGAAACTGTTTTTT.

In the case of this clonotype: A much larger clone lies a single base off, so this may be a read error. V and J are TRBV6-6 and TRBJ2-6, with D tentatively TRBD1 (5 bases). Per the germline V gene, CDR1 is MNHNY and CDR2 is SVGAGI (reference sequence). This CDR3 is built from 14 residues. The CDR3 DNA is TGTGCCAGCAGTTATGGTTCTGGGGCCAACGTCCTGAATTTC. Residues: CASSYGSGANVLNF.

With regard to this clonotype: The junction and the germline gene differ at one end; a read error may be behind it. As DNA, the CDR3 is TGTGCCAGCAGCTTAGCGGGGGGGGACGAGACCCAGTGCTTC. Protein sequence: CASSLAGGDETQCF. This chain links TRBV5-6 with TRBJ2-5; 10 bases match TRBD2. The germline CDR1 and CDR2 sequences are SGHDT and YYEEEE. CDR3 length equals 14 residues.

Remarks on this clonotype: A much bigger clone sits one base away, suggesting this may be a read error. The chain employs TRBV20-1 and TRBJ1-1; 11 positions agree with TRBD1. Germline V lookup: CDR1 DFQATT, CDR2 SNEGSKA (reference sequence). The CDR3 is 13 residues long. The DNA of the CDR3 is TGCAGTGTTCTGGGACAGGGGGGAACTGAAGTTTTCTTT. It translates to CSVLGQGGTEVFF.

As to this clonotype: Given a much more abundant clone one base away, this may be a read error. The chain couples TRBV4-2 to TRBJ1-5; D unclear. Germline V lookup: CDR1 LGHNA, CDR2 YNFKEQ. The CDR3 sequence is 14 residues long. V lost 1 base and J 4 bases, leaving 8 bases between the germline ends. CDR3 DNA sequence: TGTGCCAGCAGCCAAGTAGGCGATAATCAGCCCCAGCATTTT. This translates into CASSQVGDNQPQHF.

In the case of this clonotype: Germline and junction disagree at one end, which may indicate a read error. The V call is TRBV5-1, the J call TRBJ1-6; unclear D gene. The CDR3 is 13 amino acids. CDR1 and CDR2 from the germline V gene are SGHRS and YFSETQ. The CDR3 protein is CVSSLTESSPLHF. In DNA form, the CDR3 reads TGTGTCAGCAGCTTGACCGAATCGTCACCCCTCCACTTT.

As concerns this clonotype: Because it lacks the conserved phenylalanine or tryptophan at the end, this CDR3 is likely a read error. The chain couples TRBV4-3 to TRBJ2-3; 8 bases match TRBD2. This CDR3 is built from 16 residues. The germline CDR1 and CDR2 sequences are LGHNA and YSLEER. CDR3 protein: CVSSQDPAGGADTQYY. In nucleotides, the CDR3 is TGCGTCAGCAGCCAAGATCCTGCGGGAGGAGCGGATACGCAGTATTAT.

In regard to this clonotype: Here the CDR3 omits its conserved ending phenylalanine or tryptophan, so a read error is the likely source. The DNA is omitted, as the CDR3 cannot be located on it reliably, and the CDR3 follows TCRdb's listing. The J gene is TRBJ1-1, the V gene TRBV6-1. Germline CDR1 reads MNHNS; CDR2 reads SASEGT. Counting both end residues, the CDR3 totals 14 amino acids. The CDR3 is CASSEVTGNTEASS.

About this clonotype itself: One end of the junction fails to match germline, which may point to a read error. The V gene is TRBV6-2 or TRBV6-3, the J gene TRBJ2-2; 10 positions agree with TRBD2. Germline loops: CDR1 MNHEY, CDR2 SVGEGT. The CDR3 spans 15 residues. CDR3 DNA sequence: TGTGCCAGCAGTTTCGCCACTAGCGGGACCGGGGAGCAGTTTTTT. The encoded protein is CASSFATSGTGEQFF.

This clonotype was counted many times. The chain carries TRBV6-6 and TRBJ1-2; 7 nucleotides align to TRBD1. The CDR3 contains 13 residues. CDR1 and CDR2 from the germline V gene are MNHNY and SVGAGI (reference sequence). V lost 4 bases and J lost 7; bases outside the gene matches: 6. In nucleotides, the CDR3 is TGTGCCAGCAGTTTAGACAGGGAGGTTGGCTACACCTTC. It translates to CASSLDREVGYTF.

The sample holds a few counts of this clonotype. The junction and the germline gene differ at one end; a read error may be behind it. The chain uses TRBV29-1 and TRBJ1-2; TRBD1 aligns across 9 bases. CDR1 SQVTM and CDR2 ANQGSEA come from the germline V gene. The CDR3 covers 15 residues. The CDR3 is CSVRTLGTGRYDYTF. In nucleotides, the CDR3 is TGTAGCGTTCGCACCCTCGGGACAGGGCGATATGACTACACCTTC.

Turning to this clonotype: A single base separates this from a much larger clone, so it may be a read error. J is TRBJ2-1 and V is TRBV5-6; no reliable D call. The V and J ends lost 5 bases and 3 bases respectively, with 9 bases between them. This CDR3 contains 13 residues. CDR1 SGHDT and CDR2 YYEEEE come from the germline V gene. The CDR3 region is CASRWWVYNEQFF. The CDR3 DNA is TGTGCCAGCAGATGGTGGGTCTACAATGAGCAGTTCTTC.

Turning to this clonotype: Since a much larger clone is just one base distant, this may be a read error. The rearrangement joins TRBV4-1 to TRBJ2-3, with 14 bases matching TRBD2. The CDR3 sequence is 18 residues long. Germline V gene data show CDR1 as MGHRA and CDR2 as YSYEKL. CDR3 DNA: TGCGCCAGCAGCCAAGAATCGACTAGCGGGGGGGCCGCAGATGCGCAGTATTTT. Translation gives CASSQESTSGGAADAQYF.

With respect to this clonotype: One end of the junction is discordant with germline, which a read error may explain. This chain links TRBV11-2 with TRBJ2-1, with no clear D. The CDR3 runs to 13 residues. The germline CDR1 and CDR2 sequences are SGHAT and FQNNGV. The chain's CDR3 is CTSSAVRDTEQSF. Here the CDR3 DNA reads TGTACCAGCAGCGCTGTACGTGACACTGAGCAGTCCTTC.

In the case of this clonotype: At one end the junction does not follow the germline gene, possibly because of a read error. The chain has TRBV5-5 and TRBJ1-1, with D possibly TRBD1 on 5 matching bases. Germline lookup yields CDR1 SGHKS and CDR2 YYEKEE (reference sequence). This CDR3 comprises 16 residues. The CDR3 sequence is CAISVGQSRSNTEAFF. The CDR3 bases are TGTGCCATCAGCGTGGGGCAATCACGATCTAACACTGAAGCTTTCTTT. The variable domain in full, with the rest retrieved from reference TRBV5-5 and TRBJ1-1, is DAGVTQSPTHLIKTRGQQVTLRCSPISGHKSVSWYQQVLGQGPQFIFQYYEKEERGRGNFPDRFSARQFPNYSSELNVNALLLGDSALYLCAISVGQSRSNTEAFFGQGTRLTVV.

This clonotype was detected only a few times. The V call is TRBV7-8, the J call TRBJ2-2, with TRBD1 matching 11 bases. Trimming took 4 bases from V and 5 from J; bases not matched to a gene: 3. The CDR3 spans 15 residues. The germline V gene encodes CDR1 SGHVS and CDR2 FQNEAQ. In DNA form, the CDR3 reads TGTGCCAGCAGCTGGGACAGGGGGGGAACCGGGGAGCTGTTTTTT. Translated: CASSWDRGGTGELFF. Full variable domain (outside the CDR3, taken from reference TRBV7-8 and TRBJ2-2): GAGVSQSPRYKVAKRGQDVALRCDPISGHVSLFWYQQALGQGPEFLTYFQNEAQLDKSGLPSDRFFAERPEGSVSTLKIQRTQQEDSAVYLCASSWDRGGTGELFFGEGSRLTVL.

This rearrangement joins TRBV20-1 to TRBJ1-6; TRBD1 agrees at 7 bases. CDR1 is DFQATT, CDR2 SNEGSKA, per germline (reference sequence). CDR3 length equals 13 residues. CDR3 bases: TGCGGTGTCACTCCAGGGGGGAATTCACCCCTCCACTTT. As protein: CGVTPGGNSPLHF.

This clonotype was recorded only once. This chain joins TRBV20-1 and TRBJ2-7; TRBD2 matches at 11 bases. The junction had 12 bases not matched to a gene; V was cut back by 4 bases and J by 10 bases. This CDR3 has 14 amino acids. Germline CDR1 is DFQATT and CDR2 is SNEGSKA (reference sequence). CDR3 residues: CSAILAGDLGDQYF. The CDR3 DNA reads as TGCAGTGCTATACTAGCGGGGGATCTGGGTGATCAGTACTTC.

In regard to this clonotype: This is likely a read error, given that the CDR3 carries no conserved phenylalanine or tryptophan at its end. The chain uses TRBV11-2 and TRBJ1-1, with 12 bases matching TRBD1. Looked up from germline, CDR1 is SGHAT and CDR2 is FQNNGV. CDR3 length: 13 amino acids. The CDR3 nucleotides are TGTGACAGCAGCACTGGGACAGGGGGCGAAGCTTTCGTT. Its protein product is CDSSTGTGGEAFV.

Concerning this clonotype: Since no conserved phenylalanine or tryptophan closes the CDR3, a read error is the likely cause. The chain combines TRBV6-1 with TRBJ1-6; D remains ambiguous. CDR1 and CDR2 from the germline V gene are MNHNS and SASEGT. The CDR3 is 15 residues long. The V gene lost 1 base and the J gene lost 9 bases, with 13 bases spanning the gap. The DNA for the CDR3 is TGTGCCAGCAGTGAAGGCCGGCCCCCCTTTTCACCCCTCCACTCT. Translation gives CASSEGRPPFSPLHS.

V is TRBV11-3 and J is TRBJ2-2, with D possibly TRBD2 on 6 matching bases. This CDR3 has 15 residues. From germline, CDR1 is SGHNT and CDR2 YENEEA. V was cut by 7 bases and J by 5 bases, with 17 bases left in between. The CDR3 here is CASIHGTGVTGELFF. The CDR3 nucleotides read TGTGCCAGCATTCATGGGACGGGAGTAACCGGGGAGCTGTTTTTT.

The chain is built from TRBV4-2 and TRBJ1-1, with a weak D call TRBD1 (6 bases). Germline V gives CDR1 LGHNA, CDR2 YNFKEQ. Trimming took 0 bases from V and 7 from J, leaving 18 bases between them. The CDR3 spans 16 residues. The CDR3 here is CASSQEGGTRPIEAFF. In DNA form, the CDR3 reads TGTGCCAGCAGCCAAGAAGGCGGGACACGGCCCATTGAAGCTTTCTTT.

A note on this clonotype: The junction and the germline gene differ at one end; a read error may be behind it. The chain is built from TRBV7-8 and TRBJ2-7; TRBD2 might be the D (5 bases). The CDR3 runs to 13 residues. The V gene's germline CDR1 is SGHVS and CDR2 FQNEAQ. CDR3 residues: CASSLSGSYEQYF. CDR3 in DNA: TGTGCCAGCAGCTTGAGCGGATCCTACGAACAGTACTTC.

This clonotype has just one count. This may be a read error: a much more frequent sequence differs by one nucleotide. The rearrangement links TRBV30 to TRBJ2-7, with 7 bases fitting TRBD2. Germline assignment: CDR1 GTSNPN and CDR2 SVGIG (reference sequence). The CDR3 length is 11 residues. The CDR3 is CSWSWEGEQYF. The CDR3 bases are TGTTCCTGGAGCTGGGAGGGGGAGCAGTACTTC.

Ten or more counts support this clonotype. V and J are TRBV20-1 and TRBJ2-1; 13 positions match TRBD2. This CDR3 has 17 amino acids. V dropped 3 bases and J dropped 8; count of bases not matched to a gene: 13. Germline V lookup: CDR1 DFQATT, CDR2 SNEGSKA (reference sequence). The CDR3 loop reads CSASGTSGILRYDEQFF. The CDR3 coding sequence is TGCAGTGCTAGCGGGACTAGCGGGATCCTCCGCTATGATGAGCAGTTCTTC.

Turning to this clonotype: Its ends do not fully match the called genes, so a read error is possible. The V call is TRBV11-2, the J call TRBJ2-2; possibly TRBD2 for D (6 bases). Looked up from germline, CDR1 is SGHAT and CDR2 is FQNNGV. CDR3 length: 12 amino acids. Written as DNA, the CDR3 is TGTGTCAGCAGATGGGGAGGCGCGGAGCTGTTTTTT. It encodes CVSRWGGAELFF.

To note about this clonotype: A read error may be the cause here, since a much bigger clone is one base away. In DNA form, the CDR3 reads TGTGCCAGGAAGCTAGCGGGAGCCTACGAGCAGTACTTC. This gives the protein CARKLAGAYEQYF. J is TRBJ2-7 and V is TRBV6-1; 10 bases are shared with TRBD2. Germline loops: CDR1 MNHNS, CDR2 SASEGT. The CDR3 consists of 13 residues. Unmatched junction bases numbered 4, after V lost 9 bases and J lost 2 bases.

V is TRBV11-2 and J is TRBJ2-7; D is possibly TRBD1 or TRBD2 (7 bases each). The CDR3 loop spans 15 amino acids. CDR1 is SGHAT and CDR2 is FQNNGV in the germline V gene. V gave up 10 bases and J gave up 2 bases, with 21 bases separating them. In DNA form, the CDR3 reads TGTGCCAACGGCTTAGTGCAGGGGGGGCCCTACGAGCAGTACTTC. It is translated as CANGLVQGGPYEQYF.

Worth noting for this clonotype: Compared with germline, one end of the junction differs, possibly owing to a read error. The V gene is TRBV11-2, the J gene TRBJ1-1, with D unclear. This CDR3 is built from 15 residues. The germline V gene encodes CDR1 SGHAT and CDR2 FQNNGV. The CDR3 reads CVSSLDPSMKTEAFF. DNA for the CDR3: TGTGTCAGCAGCTTAGACCCCAGCATGAAGACTGAAGCTTTCTTC.